Detailed here is one TCR beta chain. This sample is part of a study of blood T cell repertoires in COVID-19. CDR1 and CDR2 from the germline V gene are GTSNPN and SVGIG (reference sequence). This CDR3 has 13 residues. Trimming shortened V by 4 bases and J by 3 bases, and 10 bases separated the two germline ends. Data came from immunoSEQ multiplex PCR; TCRdb stores just in-frame clones and leaves some out. The sample contains about 250,000 clones, 83% of which appear only once. The sample was peripheral blood. The chain joins TRBV30 to TRBJ1-5, with D unclear. The source of this sequence is a man aged 35-49 years with active or convalescent COVID-19. CDR3 bases: TGTGCCTGGATGGCAGGATACAATCAGCCCCAGCATTTT. It codes for CAWMAGYNQPQHF.